Sequencing of this T cell receptor (beta chain) was carried out in a study of CD8 T cells in ankylosing spondylitis. General study results and limits: What appeared characteristic of ankylosing spondylitis blood was a TCR beta motif of eight or nine highly homologous variants.

TCRdb reprocessed the 5' RACE reads via MiXCR and lists one record per CDR3 protein. The profile shows 250,000 to 350,000 distinct CDR3 sequences, around 20% of them singletons. A word on this clonotype: Its antigen remains unidentified.

Sequenced input: blood, either unsorted or a sorted T cell fraction (not recorded which). This clonotype originated in a male donor with ankylosing spondylitis or in good health (not recorded which).

In DNA form, the CDR3 reads TGTGCCAGCAGCGTAGACGGGGCTCACAATGAGCAGTTCTTC. Its translation is CASSVDGAHNEQFF. This chain uses TRBV9 with TRBJ2-1; the D call may be TRBD1 or TRBD2 (5 bases each). This CDR3 spans 14 amino acids. The germline V and J ends were trimmed by 0 bases and 5 bases, with 9 bases remaining between them. Looked up from germline, CDR1 is SGDLS and CDR2 is YYNGEE.